These 16 T cell receptor beta chains came from one sample sequenced in a study of Ad26.COV2.S vaccination and SARS-CoV-2 variants. The protocol was immunoSEQ multiplex PCR, while the TCRdb copy is restricted to in-frame clones and leaves out a portion. The sample lists around 300,000 clones, around 89% seen once, with around 6.6% in the top ten. The treatment is: over 15 received Ad26.COV2.S at low or high dose, single or two shots; 5 received placebo; per-sample allocation not given. Vaccine and placebo recipients were sampled on day 63 after the first injection. Source: peripheral blood, taken in a trial of Ad26.COV2.S vaccine versus placebo. The receptor set was obtained from a person aged 18 to 59 who received the Ad26.COV2.S COVID-19 vaccine or a placebo.

The V call is TRBV6-5, the J call TRBJ2-7; possibly TRBD2 for D (7 bases). The CDR3 runs 15 residues. V dropped 2 bases and J dropped 3 bases, with 14 bases sitting between them. CDR1 is MNHEY, CDR2 SVGAGI, per germline. The CDR3 reads CASSYALGGLYEQYF. CDR3 nucleotide sequence: TGTGCCAGCAGTTACGCTCTGGGGGGGCTCTACGAGCAGTACTTC.

J is TRBJ2-1 and V is TRBV7-3; D uncertain. V lost 2 bases, J lost 5 bases, and 7 bases lay in between. Germline loops: CDR1 SGHTA, CDR2 FQGTGA. The CDR3 has 13 residues. Here the CDR3 DNA reads TGTGCCAGCAGCTTACCGGGTCACAATGAGCAGTTCTTC. Translation gives CASSLPGHNEQFF.

The gene calls are TRBV12-3 or TRBV12-4 and TRBJ1-3, with no clear D. V lost 6 bases and J lost 7, with 10 bases in between. This CDR3 has 12 residues. The CDR3 sequence is CASSQFSNTIYF. Here the CDR3 DNA reads TGTGCCAGCAGCCAATTTAGTAACACCATATATTTT.

The rearrangement joins TRBV7-9 to TRBJ1-3; D is unresolved. The CDR3 spans 14 residues. Per germline, CDR1 SEHNR and CDR2 FQNEAQ (reference sequence). V was cut by 1 base and J by 0 bases, with 4 bases left in between. Here the CDR3 reads CASSLGSSGNTIYF. The CDR3 DNA follows: TGTGCCAGCAGCTTAGGGTCCTCTGGAAACACCATATATTTT.

The V and J genes are TRBV3-1 (or the pseudogene TRBV3-2) and TRBJ2-5; unclear D gene. Trimming took 3 bases from V and 2 from J, leaving 4 bases between them. The CDR3 is 12 amino acids. CDR1 is LGHDT and CDR2 is YNNKEL in the germline V gene (reference sequence). CDR3 DNA: TGTGCCAGCAGCCATACACAAGAGACCCAGTACTTC. Protein sequence: CASSHTQETQYF.

V and J are TRBV27 and TRBJ2-7, with D perhaps matching TRBD1 (6 bases). Germline CDR1 is MNHEY and CDR2 is SMNVEV (reference sequence). CDR3 length equals 14 residues. Trimming shortened V by 3 bases and J by 3 bases, and 12 bases separated the two germline ends. CDR3 loop: CASSFEQGFYEQYF. The CDR3 nucleotides are TGTGCCAGCAGTTTTGAACAGGGATTCTACGAGCAGTACTTC.

The chain has TRBV27 and TRBJ1-2; 11 nucleotides line up with TRBD1. Germline assignment: CDR1 MNHEY and CDR2 SMNVEV (reference sequence). Germline trimming cut 7 bases from V and 4 bases from J; bases unmatched to any gene: 5. The CDR3 is made up of 14 amino acids. DNA of the CDR3: TGTGCCAGCAAAAGGACAGGGGGCGGCTATGGCTACACCTTC. This gives the protein CASKRTGGGYGYTF.

The CDR3 DNA follows: TGTGCCAGCAGCACAACAGGACAGGGTTTTTACGAGCAGTACTTC. Protein product: CASSTTGQGFYEQYF. V and J are TRBV6-6 and TRBJ2-7; 8 bases fit TRBD1. Germline-derived CDR1 and CDR2 are MNHNY and SVGAGI (reference sequence). The CDR3 covers 15 residues. J was trimmed by 4 bases and V by 6 bases; bases with no gene match: 11.

The J gene is TRBJ2-1, the V gene TRBV5-4; 7 bases match TRBD1. V lost 4 bases to trimming and J lost 8 bases; unmatched junction nucleotides: 12. Germline V gene data show CDR1 as SGHNT and CDR2 as YYREEE (reference sequence). There are 15 residues in the CDR3. The CDR3 DNA is TGTGCCAGCAGCAGGCCGGGACAGAGCCTTTATGAGCAGTTCTTC. Its translation: CASSRPGQSLYEQFF.

This chain's CDR3 is CASSSPVRTPYEQYF. The CDR3 DNA follows: TGTGCCAGCAGCTCACCGGTCCGAACGCCCTACGAGCAGTACTTC. The chain uses TRBV11-2 and TRBJ2-7; D gene unclear. Trimming pared 4 bases from V and 2 bases from J, leaving 15 bases between. The germline gives CDR1 SGHAT, CDR2 FQNNGV. This CDR3 contains 15 residues.

The rearrangement links TRBV28 to TRBJ1-2, with TRBD1 matching over 11 bases. CDR3 length equals 21 residues. Germline loops: CDR1 MDHEN, CDR2 SYDVKM. Trimming removed 11 bases from V and 4 bases from J; junction bases left unmatched: 30. As DNA, the CDR3 is TGTGCCCCCGCGACGAACTCCGCCCTAAGGGACAGGGGGAGTATTTGCTATGGCTACACCTTC. Protein: CAPATNSALRDRGSICYGYTF.

V usage is TRBV7-2 and J usage is TRBJ2-2, with TRBD1 matching 8 bases. The ends lost 5 bases at V and 3 bases at J; junction bases unmatched: 8. CDR1 is SGHTA and CDR2 is FQGNSA in the germline V gene. The CDR3 spans 16 residues. CDR3 loop: CASSDPRGQDTGELFF. The CDR3 bases are TGTGCCAGCAGCGACCCCAGGGGGCAGGACACCGGGGAGCTGTTTTTT. The entire variable domain, with the rest obtained from reference TRBV7-2 and TRBJ2-2, is as follows: GAGVSQSPSNKVTEKGKDVELRCDPISGHTALYWYRQSLGQGLEFLIYFQGNSAPDKSGLPSDRFSAERTGGSVSTLTIQRTQQEDSAVYLCASSDPRGQDTGELFFGEGSRLTVL.

This sequence joins TRBV4-2 and TRBJ1-1; D perhaps matches TRBD1 (6 bases). Germline V gene sequence: CDR1 LGHNA, CDR2 YNFKEQ. V lost 1 base and J lost 3, with 18 bases in between. The CDR3 extends over 17 amino acids. The CDR3 DNA sequence: TGTGCCAGCAGCCAAGGTGCCCACAGGGATGGTGACACTGAAGCTTTCTTT. Translation gives CASSQGAHRDGDTEAFF.

The rearrangement uses TRBV27 and TRBJ2-7, with TRBD2 matching 9 bases. The CDR3 consists of 11 residues. V shed 8 bases and J 7 bases; nucleotides not matched to a gene: 3. Germline V CDR1 and CDR2: MNHEY, SMNVEV (reference sequence). CDR3 sequence (DNA): TGTGCCAGCGGACTAGCGATAGAGCAGTACTTC. This encodes CASGLAIEQYF.

The chain combines TRBV29-1 with TRBJ2-1; D is possibly TRBD1 or TRBD2 (6 bases each). Germline-derived CDR1 and CDR2 are SQVTM and ANQGSEA. With 7 bases removed from V and 6 bases from J, the gap between germline ends came to 13 bases. This CDR3 region has 12 residues. The CDR3 loop reads CSAERGANEQFF. CDR3 in DNA: TGCAGCGCCGAAAGGGGGGCCAATGAGCAGTTCTTC.

The rearrangement uses TRBV5-1 and TRBJ2-7, with D possibly being TRBD2 (5 bases). V dropped 1 base and J dropped 6 bases, with 14 bases sitting between them. CDR1 and CDR2 from the germline V gene are SGHRS and YFSETQ. This CDR3 region has 14 residues. The CDR3 DNA reads as TGCGCCAGCAGCTTGTCTGAGGGTGTGGGCGAGCAGTACTTC. Amino acids: CASSLSEGVGEQYF.